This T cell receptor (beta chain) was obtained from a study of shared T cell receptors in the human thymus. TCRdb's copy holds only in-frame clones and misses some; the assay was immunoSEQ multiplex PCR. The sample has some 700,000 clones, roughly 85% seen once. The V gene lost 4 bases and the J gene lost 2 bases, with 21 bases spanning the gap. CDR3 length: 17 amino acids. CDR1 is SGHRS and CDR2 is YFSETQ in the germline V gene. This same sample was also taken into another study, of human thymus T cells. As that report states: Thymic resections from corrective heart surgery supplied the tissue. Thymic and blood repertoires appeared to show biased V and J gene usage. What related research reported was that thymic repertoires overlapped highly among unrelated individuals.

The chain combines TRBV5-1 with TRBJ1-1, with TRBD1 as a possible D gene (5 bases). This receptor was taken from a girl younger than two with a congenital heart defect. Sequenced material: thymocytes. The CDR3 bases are TGCGCCAGCAGCCCTGTTCGGCGGCAGGGACTAAACACTGAAGCTTTCTTT. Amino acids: CASSPVRRQGLNTEAFF.